Below, one T cell receptor beta chain is given with its context. This record belongs to a study of blood T cell repertoires in COVID-19. Study context: Italy, Spain and the United States were the sources of the convalescent and acute COVID-19 samples.

The CDR3 extends over 16 amino acids. The trim removed 4 bases at V and 4 bases at J, leaving 8 bases unmatched. CDR1 is SNHLY and CDR2 is FYNNEI in the germline V gene. Measured with immunoSEQ multiplex PCR; TCRdb has only the in-frame clones, and not every one. The sample has around 39,000 clones; just over 85% are singletons. This chain joins TRBV2 and TRBJ2-3, with 10 bases lining up with TRBD2. Sequenced sample: peripheral blood. The TCR was taken from a man aged 40-55 years with active COVID-19. The CDR3: CASSGASGSHADTQYF. In nucleotides, the CDR3 is TGTGCCAGCAGTGGGGCTAGCGGGAGTCACGCAGATACGCAGTATTTT.